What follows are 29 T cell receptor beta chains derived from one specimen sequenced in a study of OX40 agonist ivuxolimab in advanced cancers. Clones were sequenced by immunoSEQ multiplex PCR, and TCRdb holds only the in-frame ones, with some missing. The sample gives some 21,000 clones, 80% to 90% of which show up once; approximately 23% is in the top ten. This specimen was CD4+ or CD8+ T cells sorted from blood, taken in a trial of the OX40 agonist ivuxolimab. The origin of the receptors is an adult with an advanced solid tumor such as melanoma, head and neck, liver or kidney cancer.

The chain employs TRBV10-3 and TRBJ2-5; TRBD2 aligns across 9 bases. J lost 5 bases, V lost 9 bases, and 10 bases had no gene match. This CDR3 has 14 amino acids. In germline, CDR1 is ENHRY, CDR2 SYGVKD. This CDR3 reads CAISNKGTSETQYF. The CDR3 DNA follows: TGTGCCATTTCTAACAAGGGGACTAGCGAGACCCAGTACTTC.

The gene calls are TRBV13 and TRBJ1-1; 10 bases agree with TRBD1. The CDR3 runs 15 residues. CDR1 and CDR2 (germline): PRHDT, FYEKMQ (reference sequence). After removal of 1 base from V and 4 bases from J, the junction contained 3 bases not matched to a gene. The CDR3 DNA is TGTGCCAGCAGCTTAGTGGACAGGGGGTTCACTGAAGCTTTCTTT. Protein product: CASSLVDRGFTEAFF.

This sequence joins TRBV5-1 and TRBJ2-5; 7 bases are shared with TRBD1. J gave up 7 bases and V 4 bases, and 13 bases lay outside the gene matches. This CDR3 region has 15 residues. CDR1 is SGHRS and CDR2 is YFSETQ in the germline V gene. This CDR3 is CASSHGRQGEGTQYF. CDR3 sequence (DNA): TGCGCCAGCAGCCATGGGAGACAGGGCGAAGGGACCCAGTACTTC.

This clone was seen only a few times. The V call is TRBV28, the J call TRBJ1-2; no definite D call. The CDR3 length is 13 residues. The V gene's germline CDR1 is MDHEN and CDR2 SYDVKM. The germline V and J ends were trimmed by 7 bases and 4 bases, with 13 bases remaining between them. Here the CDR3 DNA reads TGTGCCAGCAAGGCAGATCGACGCTATGGCTACACCTTC. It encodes CASKADRRYGYTF.

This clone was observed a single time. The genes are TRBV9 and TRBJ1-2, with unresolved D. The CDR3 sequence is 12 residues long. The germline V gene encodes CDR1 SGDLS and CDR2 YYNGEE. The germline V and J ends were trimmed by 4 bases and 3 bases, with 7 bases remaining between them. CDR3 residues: CASSSRDYGYTF. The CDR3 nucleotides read TGTGCCAGCAGCTCAAGGGACTATGGCTACACCTTC.

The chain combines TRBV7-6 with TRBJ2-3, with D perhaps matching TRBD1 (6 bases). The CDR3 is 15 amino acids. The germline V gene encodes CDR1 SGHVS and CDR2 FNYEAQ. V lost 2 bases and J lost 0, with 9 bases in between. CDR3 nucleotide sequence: TGTGCCAGCAGCTTATGGCAGGGGAGCACAGATACGCAGTATTTT. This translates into CASSLWQGSTDTQYF. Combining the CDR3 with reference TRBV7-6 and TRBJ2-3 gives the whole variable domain GAGVSQSPRYKVTKRGQDVALRCDPISGHVSLYWYRQALGQGPEFLTYFNYEAQQDKSGLPNDRFSAERPEGSISTLTIQRTEQRDSAMYRCASSLWQGSTDTQYFGPGTRLTVL.

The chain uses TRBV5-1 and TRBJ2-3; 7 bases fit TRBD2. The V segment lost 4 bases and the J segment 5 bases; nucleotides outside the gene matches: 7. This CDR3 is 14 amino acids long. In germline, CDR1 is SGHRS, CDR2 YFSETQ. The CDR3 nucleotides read TGCGCCAGCAGCCCGCGATGGGGGGGAGATACGCAGTATTTT. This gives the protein CASSPRWGGDTQYF. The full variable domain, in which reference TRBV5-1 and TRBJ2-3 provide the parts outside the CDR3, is KAGVTQTPRYLIKTRGQQVTLSCSPISGHRSVSWYQQTPGQGLQFLFEYFSETQRNKGNFPGRFSGRQFSNSRSEMNVSTLELGDSALYLCASSPRWGGDTQYFGPGTRLTVL.

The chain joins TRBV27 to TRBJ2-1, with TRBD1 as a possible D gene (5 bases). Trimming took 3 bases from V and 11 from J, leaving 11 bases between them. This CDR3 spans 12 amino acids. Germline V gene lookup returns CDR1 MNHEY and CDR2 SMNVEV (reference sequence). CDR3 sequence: CASSFPGQKQFF. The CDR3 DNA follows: TGTGCCAGCAGTTTCCCAGGGCAGAAGCAGTTCTTC.

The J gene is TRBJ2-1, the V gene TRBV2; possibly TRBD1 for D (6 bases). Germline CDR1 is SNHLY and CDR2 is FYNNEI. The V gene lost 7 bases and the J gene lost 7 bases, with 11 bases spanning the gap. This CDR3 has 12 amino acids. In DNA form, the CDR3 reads TGTGCCAGCAATCCAGGGGAAAATGAGCAGTTCTTC. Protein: CASNPGENEQFF.

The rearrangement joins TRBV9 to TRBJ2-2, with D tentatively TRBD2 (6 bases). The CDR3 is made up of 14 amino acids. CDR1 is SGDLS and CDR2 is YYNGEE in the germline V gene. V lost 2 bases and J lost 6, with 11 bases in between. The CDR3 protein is CASSVGGMPGELFF. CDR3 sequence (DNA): TGTGCCAGCAGCGTCGGAGGGATGCCCGGGGAGCTGTTTTTT.

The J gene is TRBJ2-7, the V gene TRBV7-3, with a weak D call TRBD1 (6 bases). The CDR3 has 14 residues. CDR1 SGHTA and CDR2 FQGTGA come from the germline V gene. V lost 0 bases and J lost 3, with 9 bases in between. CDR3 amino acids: CASSLTAGDYEQYF. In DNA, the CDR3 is TGTGCCAGCAGCTTAACGGCAGGGGACTACGAGCAGTACTTC.

The CDR3 spells CASSQEAGGFYNEQFF. The CDR3 DNA sequence: TGCGCCAGCAGCCAAGAAGCCGGGGGGTTTTACAATGAGCAGTTCTTC. The rearrangement uses TRBV4-3 and TRBJ2-1, with 7 nucleotides matching TRBD2. In germline, CDR1 is LGHNA, CDR2 YSLEER. V dropped 0 bases and J dropped 4; count of bases not matched to a gene: 6. This CDR3 has 16 residues.

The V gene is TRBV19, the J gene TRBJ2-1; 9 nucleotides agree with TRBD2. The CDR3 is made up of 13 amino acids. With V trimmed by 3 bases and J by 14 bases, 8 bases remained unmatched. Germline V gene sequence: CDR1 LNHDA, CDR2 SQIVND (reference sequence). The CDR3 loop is CASSIGLATQKFF. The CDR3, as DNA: TGTGCCAGTAGTATCGGACTAGCGACCCAAAAGTTCTTC.

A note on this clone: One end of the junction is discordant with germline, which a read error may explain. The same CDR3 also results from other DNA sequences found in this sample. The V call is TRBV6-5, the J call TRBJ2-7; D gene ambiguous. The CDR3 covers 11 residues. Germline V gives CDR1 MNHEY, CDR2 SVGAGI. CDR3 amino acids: CAGSSYYEQYF. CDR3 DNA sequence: TGTGCCGGCAGTTCTTACTACGAGCAGTACTTC.

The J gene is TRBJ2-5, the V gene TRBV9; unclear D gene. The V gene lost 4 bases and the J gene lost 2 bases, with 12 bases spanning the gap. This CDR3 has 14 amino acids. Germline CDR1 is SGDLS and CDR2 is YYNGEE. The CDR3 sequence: CASSTTTAQETQYF. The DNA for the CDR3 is TGTGCCAGCAGCACTACAACGGCACAAGAGACCCAGTACTTC.

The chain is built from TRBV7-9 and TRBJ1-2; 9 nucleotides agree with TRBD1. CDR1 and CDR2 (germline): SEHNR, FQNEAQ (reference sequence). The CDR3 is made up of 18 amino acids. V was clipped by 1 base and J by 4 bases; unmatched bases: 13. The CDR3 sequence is CASSLVNRGPLGPYGYTF. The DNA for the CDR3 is TGTGCCAGCAGCTTAGTAAACAGGGGGCCTTTGGGTCCCTATGGCTACACCTTC.

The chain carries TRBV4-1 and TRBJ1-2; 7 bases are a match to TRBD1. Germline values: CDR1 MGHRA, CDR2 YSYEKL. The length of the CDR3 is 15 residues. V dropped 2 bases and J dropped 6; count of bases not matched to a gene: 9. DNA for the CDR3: TGCGCCAGCAGCCAATTGACAGGGACGGGCCATGGCTACACCTTC. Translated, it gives CASSQLTGTGHGYTF.

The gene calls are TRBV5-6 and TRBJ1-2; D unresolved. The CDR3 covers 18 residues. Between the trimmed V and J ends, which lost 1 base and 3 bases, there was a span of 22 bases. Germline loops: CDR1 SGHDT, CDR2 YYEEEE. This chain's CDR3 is CASSLPRSTASLDYGYTF. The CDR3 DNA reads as TGTGCCAGCAGCTTGCCCCGATCGACGGCCTCATTGGACTATGGCTACACCTTC.

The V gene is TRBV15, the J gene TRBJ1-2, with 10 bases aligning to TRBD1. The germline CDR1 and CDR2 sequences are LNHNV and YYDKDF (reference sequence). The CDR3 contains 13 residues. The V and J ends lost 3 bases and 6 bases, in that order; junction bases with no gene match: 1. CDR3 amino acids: CATSRGTGDGYTF. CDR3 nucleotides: TGTGCCACCAGCAGGGGGACAGGGGATGGCTACACCTTC.

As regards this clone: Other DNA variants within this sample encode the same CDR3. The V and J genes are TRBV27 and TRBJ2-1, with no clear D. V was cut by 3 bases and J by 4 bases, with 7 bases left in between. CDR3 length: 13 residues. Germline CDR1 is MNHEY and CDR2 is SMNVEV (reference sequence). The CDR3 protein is CASSLLPYNEQFF. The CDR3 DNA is TGTGCCAGCAGTTTGTTACCTTACAATGAGCAGTTCTTC.

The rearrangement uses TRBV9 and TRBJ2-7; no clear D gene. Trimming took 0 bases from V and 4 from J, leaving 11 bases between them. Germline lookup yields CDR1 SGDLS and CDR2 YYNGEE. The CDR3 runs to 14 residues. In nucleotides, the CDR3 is TGTGCCAGCAGCGTAGGCGGCAGGTCGTACGAGCAGTACTTC. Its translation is CASSVGGRSYEQYF.

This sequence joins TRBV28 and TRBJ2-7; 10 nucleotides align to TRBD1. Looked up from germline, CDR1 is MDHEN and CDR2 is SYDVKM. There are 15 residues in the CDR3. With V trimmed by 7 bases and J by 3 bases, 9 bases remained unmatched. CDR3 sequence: CASKSRDRGNYEQYF. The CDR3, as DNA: TGTGCCAGCAAAAGCCGGGACAGGGGAAACTACGAGCAGTACTTC.

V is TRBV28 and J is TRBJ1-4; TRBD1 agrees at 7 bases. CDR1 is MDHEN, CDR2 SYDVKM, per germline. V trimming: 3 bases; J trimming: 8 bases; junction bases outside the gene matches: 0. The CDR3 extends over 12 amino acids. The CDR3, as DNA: TGTGCCAGCAGTTTCAGGGGGGAAAAACTGTTTTTT. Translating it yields CASSFRGEKLFF.

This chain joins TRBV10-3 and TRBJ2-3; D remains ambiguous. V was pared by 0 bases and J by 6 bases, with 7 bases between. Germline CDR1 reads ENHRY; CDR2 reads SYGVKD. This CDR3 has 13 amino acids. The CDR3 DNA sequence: TGTGCCATCAGTGAGTCCGGCCCGGATACGCAGTATTTT. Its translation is CAISESGPDTQYF.

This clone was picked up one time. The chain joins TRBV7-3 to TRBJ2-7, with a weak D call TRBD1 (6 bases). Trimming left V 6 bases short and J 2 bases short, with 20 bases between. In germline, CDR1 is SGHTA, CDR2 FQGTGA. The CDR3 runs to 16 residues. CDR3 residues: CASRFPRDTSTYEQYF. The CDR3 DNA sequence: TGTGCCAGCAGATTCCCCCGGGACACTTCTACCTACGAGCAGTACTTC.

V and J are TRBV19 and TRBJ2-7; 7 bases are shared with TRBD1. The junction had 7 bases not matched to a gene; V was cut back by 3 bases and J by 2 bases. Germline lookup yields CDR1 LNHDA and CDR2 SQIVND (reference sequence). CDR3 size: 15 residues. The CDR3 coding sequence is TGTGCCAGTAGTATCCGCCCGGGACAGACCTACGAGCAGTACTTC. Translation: CASSIRPGQTYEQYF.

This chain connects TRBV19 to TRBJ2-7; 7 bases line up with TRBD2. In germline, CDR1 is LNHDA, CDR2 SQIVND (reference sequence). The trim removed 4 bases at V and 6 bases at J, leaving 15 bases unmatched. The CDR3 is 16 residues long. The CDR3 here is CASSTDYWGGRGEQYF. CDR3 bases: TGTGCCAGTAGTACCGATTATTGGGGGGGACGAGGCGAGCAGTACTTC.

The CDR3 sequence: CASSPRQVHEQFF. The CDR3 DNA reads as TGTGCCAGCAGCCCGAGACAGGTCCATGAGCAGTTCTTC. The genes are TRBV7-9 and TRBJ2-1; TRBD1 is a possible D gene (6 bases). V lost 5 bases to trimming and J lost 8 bases, with 13 bases between them. The CDR3 covers 13 residues. Germline CDR1 is SEHNR and CDR2 is FQNEAQ (reference sequence).

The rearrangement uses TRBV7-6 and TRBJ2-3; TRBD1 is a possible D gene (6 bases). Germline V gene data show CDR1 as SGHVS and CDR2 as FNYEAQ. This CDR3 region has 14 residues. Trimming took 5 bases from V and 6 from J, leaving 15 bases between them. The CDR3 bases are TGTGCCAGCAGCGACGGCCTTGGGGGCGATACGCAGTATTTT. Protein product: CASSDGLGGDTQYF.